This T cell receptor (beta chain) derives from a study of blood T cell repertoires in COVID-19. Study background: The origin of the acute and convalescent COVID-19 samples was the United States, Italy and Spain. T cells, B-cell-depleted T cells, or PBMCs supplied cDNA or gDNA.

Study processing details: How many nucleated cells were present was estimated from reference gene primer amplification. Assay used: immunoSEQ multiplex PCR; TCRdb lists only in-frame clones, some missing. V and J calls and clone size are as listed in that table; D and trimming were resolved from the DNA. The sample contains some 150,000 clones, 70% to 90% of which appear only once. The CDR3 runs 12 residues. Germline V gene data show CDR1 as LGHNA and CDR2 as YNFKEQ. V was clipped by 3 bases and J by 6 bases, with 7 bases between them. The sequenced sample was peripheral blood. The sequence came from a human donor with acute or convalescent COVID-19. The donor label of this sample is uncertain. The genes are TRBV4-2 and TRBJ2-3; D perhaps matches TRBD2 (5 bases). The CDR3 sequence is CASSQRADTQYF. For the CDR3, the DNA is TGTGCCAGCAGCCAGAGGGCGGATACGCAGTATTTT.